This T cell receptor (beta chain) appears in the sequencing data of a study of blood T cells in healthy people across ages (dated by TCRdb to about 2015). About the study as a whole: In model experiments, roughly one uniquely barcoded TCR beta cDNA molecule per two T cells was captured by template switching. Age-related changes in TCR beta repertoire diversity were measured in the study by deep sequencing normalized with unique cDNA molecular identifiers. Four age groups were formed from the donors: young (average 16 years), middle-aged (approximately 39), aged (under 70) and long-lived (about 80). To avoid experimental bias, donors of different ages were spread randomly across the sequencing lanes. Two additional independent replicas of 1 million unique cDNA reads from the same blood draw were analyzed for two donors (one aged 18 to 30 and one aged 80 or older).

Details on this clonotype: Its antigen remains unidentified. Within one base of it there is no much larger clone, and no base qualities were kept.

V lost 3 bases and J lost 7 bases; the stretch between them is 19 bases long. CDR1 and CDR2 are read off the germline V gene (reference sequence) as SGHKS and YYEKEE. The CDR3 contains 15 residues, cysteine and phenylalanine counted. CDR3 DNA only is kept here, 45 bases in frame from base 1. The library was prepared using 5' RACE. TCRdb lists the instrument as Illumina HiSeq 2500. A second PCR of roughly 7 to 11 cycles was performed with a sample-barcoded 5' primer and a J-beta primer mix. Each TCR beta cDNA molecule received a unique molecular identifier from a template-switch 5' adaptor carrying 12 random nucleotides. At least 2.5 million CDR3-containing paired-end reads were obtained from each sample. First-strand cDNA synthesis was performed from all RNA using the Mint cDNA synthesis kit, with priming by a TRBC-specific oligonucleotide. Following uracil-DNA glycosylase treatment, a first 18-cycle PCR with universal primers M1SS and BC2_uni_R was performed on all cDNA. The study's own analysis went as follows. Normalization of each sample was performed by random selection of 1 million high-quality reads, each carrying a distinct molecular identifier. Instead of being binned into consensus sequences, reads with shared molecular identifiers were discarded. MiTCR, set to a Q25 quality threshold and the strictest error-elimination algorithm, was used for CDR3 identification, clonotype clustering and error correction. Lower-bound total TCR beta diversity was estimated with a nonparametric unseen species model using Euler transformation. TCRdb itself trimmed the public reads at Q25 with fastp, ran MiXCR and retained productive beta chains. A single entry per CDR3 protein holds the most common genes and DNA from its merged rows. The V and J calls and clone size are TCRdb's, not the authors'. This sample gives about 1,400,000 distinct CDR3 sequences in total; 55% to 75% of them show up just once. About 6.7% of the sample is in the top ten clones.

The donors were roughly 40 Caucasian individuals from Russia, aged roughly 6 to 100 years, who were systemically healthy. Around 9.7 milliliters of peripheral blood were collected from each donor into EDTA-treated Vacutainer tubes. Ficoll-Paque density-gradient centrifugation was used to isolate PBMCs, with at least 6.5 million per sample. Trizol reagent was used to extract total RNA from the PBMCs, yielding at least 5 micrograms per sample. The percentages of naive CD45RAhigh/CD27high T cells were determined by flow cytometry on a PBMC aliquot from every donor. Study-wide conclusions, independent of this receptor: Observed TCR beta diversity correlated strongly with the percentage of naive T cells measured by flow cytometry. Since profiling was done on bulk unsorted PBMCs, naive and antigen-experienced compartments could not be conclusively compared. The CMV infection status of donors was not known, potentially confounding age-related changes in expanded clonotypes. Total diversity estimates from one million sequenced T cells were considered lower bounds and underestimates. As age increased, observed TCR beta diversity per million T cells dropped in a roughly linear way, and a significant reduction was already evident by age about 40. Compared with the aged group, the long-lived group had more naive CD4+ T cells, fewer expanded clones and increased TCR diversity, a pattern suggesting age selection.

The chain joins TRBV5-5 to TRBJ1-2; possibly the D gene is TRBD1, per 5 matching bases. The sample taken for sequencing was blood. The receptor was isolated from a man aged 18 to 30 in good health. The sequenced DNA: TGTGCCAGCAGCTGGGAAGGTCAGGGAAGGTCTGGCTACACCTTC. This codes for CASSWEGQGRSGYTF. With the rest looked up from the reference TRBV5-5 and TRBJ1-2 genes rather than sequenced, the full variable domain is DAGVTQSPTHLIKTRGQQVTLRCSPISGHKSVSWYQQVLGQGPQFIFQYYEKEERGRGNFPDRFSARQFPNYSSELNVNALLLGDSALYLCASSWEGQGRSGYTFGSGTRLTVV.